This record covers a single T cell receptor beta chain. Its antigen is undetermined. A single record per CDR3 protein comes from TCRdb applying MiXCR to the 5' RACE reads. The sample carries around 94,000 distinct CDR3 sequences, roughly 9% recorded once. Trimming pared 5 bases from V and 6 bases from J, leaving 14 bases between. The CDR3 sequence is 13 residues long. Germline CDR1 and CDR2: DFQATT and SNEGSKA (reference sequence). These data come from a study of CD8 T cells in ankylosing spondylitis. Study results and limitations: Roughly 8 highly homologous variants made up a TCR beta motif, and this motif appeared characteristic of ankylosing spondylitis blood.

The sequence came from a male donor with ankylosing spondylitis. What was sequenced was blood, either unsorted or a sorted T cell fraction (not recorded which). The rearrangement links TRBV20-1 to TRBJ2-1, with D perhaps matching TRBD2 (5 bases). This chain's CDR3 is CSAGRGPLNEQFF. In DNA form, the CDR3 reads TGCAGTGCTGGGAGAGGGCCCCTCAATGAGCAGTTCTTC.